The rows below give T cell receptor beta chains drawn from one sample of a study of glioma-infiltrating T cells. A single record per CDR3 protein comes from TCRdb applying MiXCR to the multiplex PCR reads. This sample has about 460 distinct CDR3 sequences; around 50% occur once, and the top ten carry roughly a third. The sample consisted of glioma tissue, nonneoplastic brain tissue, or PBMCs (not recorded which). These receptors were obtained from a human donor with low-grade glioma or glioblastoma, undergoing nonglioma brain surgery, or in good health (not recorded which). Both conserved end residues are part of each CDR3. The order of the fields is J gene, clone size, D gene, V gene, CDR3 DNA, CDR3 protein. A D gene is named only where the DNA matches it firmly. A clone size is listed for some rows: how often the clone was seen (once, few, many), or a class if it is expanded.

TRBJ1-1 NA NA TRBV28 TGTGTTAGCACTCTCTACAGGGTGAACACTGAAGCTTTCTTT CVSTLYRVNTEAFF
TRBJ2-3 NA TRBD2 TRBV10-1 TGCGCCCGCTCCGGCCTCGCGGGGGAAGCCGGCAAAGATACGCAGTATTTT CARSGLAGEAGKDTQYF
TRBJ1-2 NA NA TRBV11-2 TGTGCCAGCAGCACAACGAAGGGGCAAAATGGCTACACCTTC CASSTTKGQNGYTF
TRBJ2-4 large TRBD2 TRBV6-5 TGTGCCAGCAGTTACGGTGCGGGGGGACCCAAAAACATTCAGTACTTC CASSYGAGGPKNIQYF
TRBJ1-2 NA TRBD1 TRBV7-9 TGTGCCAGCAGCTCCCACGTGGACAGGGGGCGCGGGGGCTGCACCTTC CASSSHVDRGRGGCTF
TRBJ1-2 medium-sized TRBD1 TRBV5-5 TGTGCCAGCAGCTCCCTACAGGGGTCTAACTATGGCTACACCTTC CASSSLQGSNYGYTF
TRBJ2-3 large TRBD2 TRBV7-2 TGTGCCAGCAGCTGGCAGCGGGGGAGCACAGATACGCAGTATTTT CASSWQRGSTDTQYF
TRBJ1-1 once TRBD1 TRBV25-1 TGTGCCAGCAGTGGGAAGGGACAGGGCCTGAACACTAAAGCCTTCTTT CASSGKGQGLNTKAFF
TRBJ2-7 NA TRBD1 TRBV6-5 TGTGCCAGCAGCCACGACAGGGTGGCCTACGAGCAGTACTTC CASSHDRVAYEQYF
TRBJ2-1 large NA TRBV15 TGTGCCACCAGCAGAGACGCTAGCTCCTACAATGAGCAGTTCTTC CATSRDASSYNEQFF
TRBJ1-1 NA NA TRBV20-1 TGCAGTGCTACCAGGGAGGGGAACACTGAAGCTTTCTGG CSATREGNTEAFW
TRBJ2-3 NA NA TRBV2 TGTGCCAGCAGGGGATCGCCCACAGATACGCAGTATTTT CASRGSPTDTQYF
TRBJ2-7 large NA TRBV7-7 TGTGCCAGCAGCCCCACGGGGGCGGGGGAGCAGTACTTC CASSPTGAGEQYF
TRBJ1-1 hyperexpanded TRBD1 TRBV27 TGTGCCAGCAGTTTAAAGGGGACAGTACCCATGAACACTGAAGCTTTCTTT CASSLKGTVPMNTEAFF
TRBJ1-1 once NA TRBV20-1 TGCAGTGCGCCCAGGGAGGTGAACCCTGAAGCTTTCTTT CSAPREVNPEAFF
TRBJ2-7 NA NA TRBV7-8 TGTGCCAGCAGCCCTGGACACCTGACCTACGAGCAGTACTTC CASSPGHLTYEQYF